A single sample is the source of the 9 T cell receptor beta chains below, sequenced in a study of shared clonotypes between healthy human individuals. The repertoire was sequenced with immunoSEQ multiplex PCR; TCRdb's copy has only in-frame clones and lacks some. The sample yields 1.4 million to 1.5 million clones, approximately 97% seen once. Material for sequencing was naive CD4+ T cells sorted from blood. Described subset: CD45RA+ positively selected. Receptors were obtained from a man under 40 in good health.

V and J are TRBV30 and TRBJ2-7; no clear D. Germline loops: CDR1 GTSNPN, CDR2 SVGIG (reference sequence). The V end was cut by 0 bases, the J end by 7 bases, with 13 bases between. This CDR3 has 13 residues. CDR3 residues: CAWSVLRLREQYF. The CDR3 bases are TGTGCCTGGAGTGTGCTACGGCTTCGTGAGCAGTACTTC.

With regard to this clone: The identical CDR3 is also encoded by other nucleotide sequences in the sample. V gene TRBV5-1 combines with J gene TRBJ2-7; D remains unclear. The germline CDR1 and CDR2 sequences are SGHRS and YFSETQ. The CDR3 is 13 residues long. Trimming removed 2 bases at V and 2 bases at J, with 8 bases between. Here the CDR3 DNA reads TGCGCCAGCAGCTTAGACCGCGCCTACGAGCAGTACTTC. Residues: CASSLDRAYEQYF.

This chain connects TRBV7-6 to TRBJ2-7; D might be TRBD1 or TRBD2, each matching 7 bases. The CDR3 loop spans 16 amino acids. V lost 6 bases to trimming and J lost 2 bases, with 20 bases between them. Germline-derived CDR1 and CDR2 are SGHVS and FNYEAQ. The DNA of the CDR3 is TGTGCCAGCAGTCTAGTGGGGGGGACAGACCCCTACGAGCAGTACTTC. Amino acids: CASSLVGGTDPYEQYF.

This sequence joins TRBV20-1 and TRBJ2-3; D gene uncertain. V was cut by 7 bases and J by 11 bases, with 13 bases left in between. The CDR3 totals 10 residues. Germline assignment: CDR1 DFQATT and CDR2 SNEGSKA (reference sequence). The CDR3 loop is CSVGKGGQYF. CDR3 bases: TGCAGTGTCGGCAAGGGTGGGCAGTATTTT.

This sequence joins TRBV7-2 and TRBJ2-7, with a tentative D call TRBD2 (7 bases). Deletions cut 0 bases from V and 3 bases from J, with 9 bases between. The CDR3 is 14 amino acids. Per germline, CDR1 SGHTA and CDR2 FQGNSA. The CDR3 spells CASSLAGGLYEQYF. The CDR3 region has the DNA TGTGCCAGCAGCTTAGCGGGGGGGCTCTACGAGCAGTACTTC.

This clone was counted a single time. This chain connects TRBV30 to TRBJ2-3; 9 positions agree with TRBD1. The CDR3 sequence is 14 residues long. V gave up 3 bases and J gave up 4 bases; unmatched junction bases: 5. Per the germline V gene, CDR1 is GTSNPN and CDR2 is SVGIG (reference sequence). This CDR3 reads CAWRRDRVADTQYF. CDR3 in DNA: TGTGCCTGGAGACGGGACAGGGTCGCAGATACGCAGTATTTT.

The chain recombines TRBV6-4 with TRBJ2-1; TRBD2 agrees at 13 bases. J gave up 10 bases and V 4 bases, and 7 bases lay outside the gene matches. There are 15 residues in the CDR3. The germline CDR1 and CDR2 sequences are MRHNA and SNTAGT. CDR3 region: CASSAGLAGAKEQFF. In DNA form, the CDR3 reads TGTGCCAGCAGTGCCGGACTAGCGGGAGCTAAAGAGCAGTTCTTC.

The count of this clone is one. The chain links TRBV29-1 to TRBJ1-1; D possibly corresponds to TRBD1 (5 bases). The germline CDR1 and CDR2 sequences are SQVTM and ANQGSEA. The CDR3 is 13 amino acids. The V end was cut by 6 bases, the J end by 8 bases, with 19 bases between. The CDR3 here is CSVPGHLHAEAFF. CDR3 DNA: TGCAGCGTCCCGGGGCACTTACACGCGGAAGCTTTCTTT.

The chain couples TRBV2 to TRBJ2-1; 11 bases match TRBD2. CDR3 length: 21 residues. V shed 6 bases, J shed 1 base, and the junction held 20 bases outside the gene matches. Germline assignment: CDR1 SNHLY and CDR2 FYNNEI. This CDR3 reads CASRRAGLRTSGHTSYNEQFF. The CDR3 region has the DNA TGTGCCAGCAGAAGGGCCGGATTAAGGACTAGCGGGCATACTTCCTACAATGAGCAGTTCTTC.